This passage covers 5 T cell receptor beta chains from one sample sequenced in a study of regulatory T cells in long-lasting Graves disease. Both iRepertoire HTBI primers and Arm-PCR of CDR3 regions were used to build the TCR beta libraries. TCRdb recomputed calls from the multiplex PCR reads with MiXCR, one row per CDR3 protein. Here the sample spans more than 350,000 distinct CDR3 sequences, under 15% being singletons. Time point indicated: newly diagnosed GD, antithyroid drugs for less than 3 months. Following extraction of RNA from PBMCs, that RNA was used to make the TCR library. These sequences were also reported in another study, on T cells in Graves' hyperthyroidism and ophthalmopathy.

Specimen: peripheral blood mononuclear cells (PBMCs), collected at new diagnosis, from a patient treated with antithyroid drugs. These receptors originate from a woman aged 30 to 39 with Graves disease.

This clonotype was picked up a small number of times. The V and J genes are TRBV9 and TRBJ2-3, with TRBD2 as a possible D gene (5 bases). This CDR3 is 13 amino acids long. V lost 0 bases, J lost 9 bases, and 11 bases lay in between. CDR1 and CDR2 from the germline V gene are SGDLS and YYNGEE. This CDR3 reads CASSVESPGTQYF. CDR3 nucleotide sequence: TGTGCCAGCAGCGTAGAGTCCCCGGGGACGCAGTATTTT.

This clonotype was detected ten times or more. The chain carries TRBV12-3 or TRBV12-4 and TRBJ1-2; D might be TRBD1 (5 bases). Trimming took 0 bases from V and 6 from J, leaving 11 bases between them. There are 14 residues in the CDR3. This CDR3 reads CASSLAAGAHGYTF. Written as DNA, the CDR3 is TGTGCCAGCAGTTTAGCCGCCGGGGCTCATGGCTACACCTTC.

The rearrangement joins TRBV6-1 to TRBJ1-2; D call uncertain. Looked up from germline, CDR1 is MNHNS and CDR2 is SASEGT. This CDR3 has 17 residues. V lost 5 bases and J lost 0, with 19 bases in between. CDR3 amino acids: CASSPNGVRSANYGYTF. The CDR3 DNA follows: TGTGCCAGCAGTCCAAACGGGGTCCGGTCAGCTAACTATGGCTACACCTTC.

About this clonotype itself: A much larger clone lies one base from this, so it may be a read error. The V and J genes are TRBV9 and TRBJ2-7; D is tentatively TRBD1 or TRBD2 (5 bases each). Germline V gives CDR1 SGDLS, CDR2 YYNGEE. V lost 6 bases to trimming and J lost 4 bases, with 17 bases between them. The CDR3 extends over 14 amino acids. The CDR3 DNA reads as TGTGCCAGCAACGTCGGGACGCAGACATACGAGCAGTACTTC. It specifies CASNVGTQTYEQYF.

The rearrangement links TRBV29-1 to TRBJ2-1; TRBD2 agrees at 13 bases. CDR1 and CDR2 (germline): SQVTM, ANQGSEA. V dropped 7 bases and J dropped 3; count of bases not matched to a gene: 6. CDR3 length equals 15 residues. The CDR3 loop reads CSGWTSGSLYNEQFF. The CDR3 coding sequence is TGCAGCGGGTGGACTAGCGGGAGCCTCTACAATGAGCAGTTCTTC.